The present T cell receptor (beta chain) was sequenced within a study of early T cells in non-severe SARS-CoV-2 infection. For the study at large: The study sequenced bulk RNA from unsorted whole blood, with chains unpaired. General study findings and limits: VDJdb-based matching was biased toward anti-spike CD8 responses and missed private and CD4 specificities.

This clonotype was seen many times. Its antigen is unknown. Separate cDNA molecules each had unique molecular identifiers attached to them. TCRdb re-derived calls from the 5' RACE reads in MiXCR, one entry per CDR3 protein. The data contain about 26,000 distinct CDR3 sequences, under 5% of them singletons. The CDR3 runs 14 residues. The trim removed 0 bases at V and 5 bases at J, leaving 3 bases unmatched. Germline V gene sequence: CDR1 SGHRS, CDR2 YFSETQ. The TCR comes from an adult who was a healthcare worker with PCR-confirmed SARS-CoV-2 infection or an uninfected control (not recorded which). Sequencing was done on a sample of whole blood. V usage is TRBV5-1 and J usage is TRBJ2-3; the match to TRBD2 covers 7 bases. DNA of the CDR3: TGCGCCAGCAGCTTGGAGGCGGGAGAAGATACGCAGTATTTT. It specifies CASSLEAGEDTQYF.